These T cell receptor beta chains were read from a single sample in a study of T cell repertoires in cytomegalovirus infection. MiXCR was run by TCRdb on the reads, yielding one entry per CDR3 protein. The data contain about 530,000 distinct CDR3 sequences, about 26% of them singletons. The sequenced sample consisted of PBMCs. These receptors all stem from a human donor in good health (CMV status not recorded). Some clones in this sample may be carry-over from other donors' samples. Each CDR3 is given with its conserved first and last residue. D genes are given only for firm matches. Not all rows give a size; the values are once, few, many and, for expanded clones, a class.

v_gene,abundance,d_gene,j_gene,CDR3nt,CDR3aa
TRBV2,.,.,TRBJ2-3,TGTGCCAGCGAGCCGGGAGTAGAAGATACGCAGTATTTT,CASEPGVEDTQYF
TRBV20-1,few,.,TRBJ2-5,TGCAGTGCTAGGTGGCTCCAAGAGACCCAGTACTTC,CSARWLQETQYF
TRBV6-5,many,.,TRBJ2-5,TGTGCCAGCAGTTATGTCGAGACCCAGTACTTC,CASSYVETQYF
TRBV19,.,.,TRBJ1-4,TGTGCCAGTAGTATGTCACGGGAAAAACTGTTTTTT,CASSMSREKLFF
TRBV11-2,many,.,TRBJ2-5,TGTGCCAGCAGCTTAGTTTCGGGTCCAGCGACCCAGTACTTC,CASSLVSGPATQYF
TRBV20-1,.,.,TRBJ1-1,TGCAGTGCTAGAGACAGGGTTTCCACTGAAGCTTTCTTT,CSARDRVSTEAFF
TRBV6-1,few,TRBD2,TRBJ2-5,TGTGCCAGCAGTGTAGCGGGAGCGGAAGAGACCCAGTACTTC,CASSVAGAEETQYF
TRBV6-6,.,TRBD2,TRBJ2-1,TGTGCCAGCAGTTACGGGCGGACTAGCACCGACAATGAGCAGTTCTTC,CASSYGRTSTDNEQFF
TRBV7-6,.,TRBD1,TRBJ1-1,TGTGCCAGCAGCTTAGAGGGGGCCAGGGACACTGAAGCTTTCTTT,CASSLEGARDTEAFF
TRBV10-3,few,TRBD2,TRBJ2-1,TGTGCCATCAGCGGGACTAGCGGAAATGAGCAGTTCTTC,CAISGTSGNEQFF
TRBV7-2,many,TRBD2,TRBJ2-1,TGTGCCAGCAGCCCCCCGGGAGGACTTAACAATGAGCAGTTCTTC,CASSPPGGLNNEQFF
TRBV27,many,.,TRBJ2-3,TGTGCCAGCAGTTTAGGGGATGGAGATACGCAGTATTTT,CASSLGDGDTQYF
TRBV11-2,.,.,TRBJ2-3,TGTGCCAGCAGGTCGGCGAGCAACACAGATACGCAGTATTTT,CASRSASNTDTQYF
TRBV10-3,once,.,TRBJ2-3,TGTGCCACGGGGGACGGGATTAGCACAGATACGCAGTATTTT,CATGDGISTDTQYF
TRBV12-3/TRBV12-4,.,.,TRBJ1-2,TGTGCCAGCAGTCCAAGGAACGTTTATGGCTACACCTTC,CASSPRNVYGYTF
TRBV7-2,many,TRBD1,TRBJ1-6,TGTGCCAGCAGCCCGGGACAGAGAGGTTCACCCCTCCACTTT,CASSPGQRGSPLHF
TRBV19,few,.,TRBJ2-7,TGTGCCAGTAGTAGGCCGAGCACTGGCGGATCCTACGAGCAGTACTTC,CASSRPSTGGSYEQYF
TRBV18,few,.,TRBJ2-5,TGTGCCAGCTCCCTTTACGGCGGGGACCAAGAGACCCAGTACTTC,CASSLYGGDQETQYF
TRBV7-9,.,TRBD2,TRBJ2-1,TGTGCCAGCAGCTCTGGACTAGCAGCTCGATACAATGAGCAGTTCTTC,CASSSGLAARYNEQFF
TRBV19,few,.,TRBJ2-1,TGTGCCAGTAGTCGCGGGGACACCGGCGATGAGCAGTTCTTC,CASSRGDTGDEQFF
TRBV20-1,.,.,TRBJ2-4,TGCAGTGCTAGCAGGGGAGCTAACAGGGAGAACATTCAGTACTTC,CSASRGANRENIQYF
TRBV6-2/TRBV6-3,.,TRBD2,TRBJ2-1,TGTGCCAGCAGTCCCCTTTCACTAGCGGGAGTTACCTACAATGAGCAGTTCTTC,CASSPLSLAGVTYNEQFF
TRBV14,.,.,TRBJ2-5,TGTGCCAGCAGCCAAGCGCCAGGGAATGCCCAGTACTTC,CASSQAPGNAQYF
TRBV6-2/TRBV6-3,.,.,TRBJ2-2,TGTGCCAGTTGTGTTGGTTCCGGGGAGCTGTTTTTT,CASCVGSGELFF
TRBV20-1,.,TRBD1,TRBJ2-7,TGCAGTGCTCCCCGACAGGGCTACGAGCAGTACTTC,CSAPRQGYEQYF
TRBV7-2,many,TRBD2,TRBJ2-1,TGTGCCAGCAGCCGAAGCGGGAGGAAATACAATGAGCAGTTCTTC,CASSRSGRKYNEQFF
TRBV10-3,.,TRBD1,TRBJ1-2,TGTGCCATCAGCCGCTCGGGACAGAGTAATACTTTTAACTATGGCTACACCTTC,CAISRSGQSNTFNYGYTF
TRBV11-2,.,TRBD2,TRBJ2-1,TGTGCCAGCAGCTGGCGGGGGGTCAGGACTAGCGGGACGTACAATGAGCAGTTCTTC,CASSWRGVRTSGTYNEQFF
TRBV6-2/TRBV6-3,few,TRBD2,TRBJ2-1,TGTGCCAGCAGTTACGCCGGGACTAGGAATGAGCAGTTCTTC,CASSYAGTRNEQFF
TRBV7-9,few,TRBD1,TRBJ2-5,TGTGCCAGCAGCACCGGGACAGCCTATTCCGAGACCCAGTACTTC,CASSTGTAYSETQYF
TRBV11-2,few,.,TRBJ2-3,TGTGCCAGCGCGGTGGGGGGGCCAACGCAGTATTTT,CASAVGGPTQYF
TRBV6-5,few,.,TRBJ2-5,TGTGCCAGCAGCCAGGGCGGGTTGAAGACCCAGTACTTC,CASSQGGLKTQYF
TRBV10-3,.,.,TRBJ2-2,TGTGCCACTTCCGCGGGGACGGACACCGGGGAGCTGTTTTTT,CATSAGTDTGELFF
TRBV6-2/TRBV6-3,.,.,TRBJ2-2,TGTGCCAGCAGTTACGGCCAGTGGCCCGGGGAGCTGTTTTTT,CASSYGQWPGELFF
TRBV4-3,few,.,TRBJ1-2,TGCGCCAGCAGCCAAGAATGGGAAGCTAACTATGGCTACACCTTC,CASSQEWEANYGYTF
TRBV7-8,many,TRBD2,TRBJ2-2,TGTGCCAGCAGCTTAGCCTCCCGGACTAGCGGGCTCACCGGGGAGCTGTTTTTT,CASSLASRTSGLTGELFF
TRBV19,.,TRBD1,TRBJ2-5,TGTGCCAGTAGTGAAACAGGGGCCTCGGAGACCCAGTACTTC,CASSETGASETQYF
TRBV6-2/TRBV6-3,.,.,TRBJ1-1,TGTGCCAGCAGTTACAACCCGACTGAAGCTTTCTTT,CASSYNPTEAFF
TRBV7-6,.,TRBD2,TRBJ2-1,TGTGCCAGCAGCCCTGGGACTAGCGGGAGACCGCCCTACAATGAGCAGTTCTTC,CASSPGTSGRPPYNEQFF
TRBV6-6,.,.,TRBJ1-4,TGTGCCAGCAGTTACGCTAGTTTGGGGCTAACTAATGAAAAACTGTTTTTT,CASSYASLGLTNEKLFF
TRBV12-3/TRBV12-4,.,.,TRBJ1-2,TGTGCCAGCAGTTTCAGGGATGGTCATGGCTACACCTTC,CASSFRDGHGYTF
TRBV19,few,.,TRBJ2-1,TGTGCCAGTAGTACCTTAGGGAATGAGCAGTTCTTC,CASSTLGNEQFF
TRBV10-3,few,.,TRBJ1-1,TGTGCCATCAGTGCTAGCCTCCCGAGCGGCACTGAAGCTTTCTTT,CAISASLPSGTEAFF
TRBV10-3,once,.,TRBJ1-5,TGTGCCATCAGTGAGTCGGCCCAACTCAATCAGCCCCAGCATTTT,CAISESAQLNQPQHF
TRBV7-2,few,TRBD2,TRBJ2-1,TGTGCCAGCAGACAGACTAGCTTAACGGTAAATGAGCAGTTCTTC,CASRQTSLTVNEQFF
TRBV7-9,many,.,TRBJ1-1,TGTGCCAGCAGCTCACCCCTTGACAGATACACTGAAGCTTTCTTT,CASSSPLDRYTEAFF
TRBV4-1,once,.,TRBJ2-5,TGCGCCAGCAGCCAAGATTTCAATAATTATGAGACCCAGTACTTC,CASSQDFNNYETQYF
TRBV6-2/TRBV6-3,once,.,TRBJ1-5,TGTGCCAGCATGGCGGGCGTCATGAGCAATCAGCCCCAGCATTTT,CASMAGVMSNQPQHF
TRBV2,.,.,TRBJ2-1,TGTGCCAGCAGTGGACACTGGAGCAATGAGCAGTTCTTC,CASSGHWSNEQFF
TRBV5-1,few,.,TRBJ2-5,TGCGCCAGCGGCGATCTCGATCAAGAGACCCAGTACTTC,CASGDLDQETQYF
TRBV11-2,few,TRBD2,TRBJ2-5,TGTGCCAGCAGCTTAGGACTAGCGAGGAGAGCAGAGACCCAGTACTTC,CASSLGLARRAETQYF
TRBV7-2,many,TRBD1,TRBJ1-2,TGTGCCAGCAGCTTATTAGGACAGGGGGCCTATGGCTACACCTTC,CASSLLGQGAYGYTF
TRBV7-2,many,TRBD2,TRBJ2-5,TGTGCCAGCAGCCCAGCGGGGGCGCAAGAGACCCAGTACTTC,CASSPAGAQETQYF
TRBV7-2,many,TRBD2,TRBJ2-1,TGTGCCAGCAGATTCGGGACTAGCGGGTTCTACAATGAGCAGTTCTTC,CASRFGTSGFYNEQFF
TRBV7-2,many,TRBD2,TRBJ2-5,TGTGCCAGCACCGGCGGGGGTTGGGAGACCCAGTACTTC,CASTGGGWETQYF